The next 26 T cell receptor beta chains were all read from a single sample in a study of blood T cell repertoires in COVID-19. The table came from immunoSEQ multiplex PCR; TCRdb's copy has only in-frame clones and leaves some out. This table has over 200,000 clones, 87% appearing once. Sequenced input: peripheral blood. All receptors come from a man aged 40-55 years with active or convalescent COVID-19.

CDR3: CAIRGTGGAYNEQFF. For the CDR3, the DNA is TGTGCCATCAGGGGGACAGGGGGCGCCTACAATGAGCAGTTCTTC. The J gene is TRBJ2-1, the V gene TRBV10-3, with 12 bases matching TRBD1. CDR3 length: 15 amino acids. Germline-derived CDR1 and CDR2 are ENHRY and SYGVKD. V shed 6 bases, J shed 2 bases, and the junction held 2 bases outside the gene matches.

This clone was seen only a few times. The chain recombines TRBV19 with TRBJ1-6; D is uncertain. This CDR3 comprises 15 residues. V shed 4 bases and J shed 4 bases, with 11 bases lying between them. CDR1 is LNHDA and CDR2 is SQIVND in the germline V gene (reference sequence). This CDR3 reads CASSTWTDYNSPLHF. DNA for the CDR3: TGTGCCAGTAGTACCTGGACTGATTATAATTCACCCCTCCACTTT. Based on the CDR3 plus reference TRBV19 and TRBJ1-6, the full variable domain is DGGITQSPKYLFRKEGQNVTLSCEQNLNHDAMYWYRQDPGQGLRLIYYSQIVNDFQKGDIAEGYSVSREKKESFPLTVTSAQKNPTAFYLCASSTWTDYNSPLHFGNGTRLTVT.

The V call is TRBV27, the J call TRBJ2-7, with D maybe TRBD2 (6 bases). V lost 2 bases to trimming and J lost 2 bases, with 16 bases between them. CDR1 is MNHEY and CDR2 is SMNVEV in the germline V gene (reference sequence). The CDR3 has 16 amino acids. CDR3 amino acids: CASSLIGTGEAYEQYF. The CDR3 DNA is TGTGCCAGCAGTTTAATCGGGACTGGAGAGGCCTACGAGCAGTACTTC.

The rearrangement joins TRBV10-1 to TRBJ2-2; TRBD2 might be the D (6 bases). The CDR3 has 15 amino acids. Between the trimmed V and J ends, which lost 3 bases and 6 bases, there was a span of 14 bases. Germline CDR1 WNHNN, CDR2 SYGVQD (reference sequence). In nucleotides, the CDR3 is TGCGCCAGCAGTGACGGGACTCTCCGTCCCGGGGAGCTGTTTTTT. It is translated as CASSDGTLRPGELFF.

V usage is TRBV1 and J usage is TRBJ2-5; the table assigns TRBD1, which was not confirmed against the DNA. TRBV1 has pseudogene status. The CDR3 is made up of 15 amino acids. The CDR3 DNA reads TGCACCAGCAGCTCAAACAGGGGACCTCAAGAGACCCAGTACTTC. It is translated as CTSSSNRGPQETQYF.

The chain uses TRBV2 and TRBJ2-2; 8 bases are shared with TRBD2. The CDR3 covers 15 residues. Germline assignment: CDR1 SNHLY and CDR2 FYNNEI. V was pared by 4 bases and J by 3 bases, with 4 bases of the junction left unmatched. The CDR3 DNA follows: TGTGCCAGCAGTGTTAGCGGGGCCTACACCGGGGAGCTGTTTTTT. Its protein is CASSVSGAYTGELFF.

This CDR3 reads CASSFMFGRTGDHSYEQYF. Here the CDR3 DNA reads TGTGCCAGCAGTTTCATGTTCGGGCGGACAGGGGATCATTCCTACGAGCAGTACTTC. The V gene is TRBV28, the J gene TRBJ2-7; TRBD1 agrees at 9 bases. The CDR3 has 19 amino acids. V lost 3 bases and J lost 1; bases outside the gene matches: 16. The germline V gene has CDR1 MDHEN and CDR2 SYDVKM.

The CDR3 loop is CASSLSDSLNNQPQHF. CDR3 coding DNA: TGCGCCAGCAGCCTATCGGACAGCCTTAACAATCAGCCCCAGCATTTT. The chain links TRBV4-1 to TRBJ1-5, with a tentative D call TRBD1 (6 bases). Trimming took off 4 bases at V and 3 bases at J, with 16 bases between the two ends. CDR3 length equals 16 residues. CDR1 is MGHRA, CDR2 YSYEKL, per germline.

V usage is TRBV5-1 and J usage is TRBJ1-4; D ambiguous. This CDR3 has 16 residues. Germline CDR1 reads SGHRS; CDR2 reads YFSETQ. Between the trimmed V and J ends, which lost 1 base and 7 bases, there was a span of 17 bases. The CDR3 is CASSLFMGSRGEKLFF. CDR3 bases: TGCGCCAGCAGCTTGTTTATGGGGAGTCGGGGTGAAAAACTGTTTTTT.

The chain combines TRBV5-1 with TRBJ2-3; 13 bases map to TRBD2. V lost 3 bases, J lost 8 bases, and 6 bases stayed unmatched. Per the germline V gene, CDR1 is SGHRS and CDR2 is YFSETQ. CDR3 length: 15 residues. The CDR3 is CASSYGLAGEGTQYF. CDR3 nucleotides: TGCGCCAGCAGCTATGGACTAGCGGGGGAGGGTACGCAGTATTTT.

This chain joins TRBV28 and TRBJ2-1, with 7 positions matching TRBD2. J lost 6 bases, V lost 1 base, and 6 bases had no gene match. The germline CDR1 and CDR2 sequences are MDHEN and SYDVKM. The CDR3 has 15 amino acids. For the CDR3, the DNA is TGTGCCAGCAGTTTATTAGGCGGGAGAGGCAATGAGCAGTTCTTC. This sequence encodes CASSLLGGRGNEQFF.

V usage is TRBV28 and J usage is TRBJ2-7, with 8 bases lining up with TRBD2. CDR1 is MDHEN, CDR2 SYDVKM, per germline. The V gene end was trimmed by 1 base and the J gene end by 3 bases; junction bases not matched to a gene: 14. The CDR3 length is 18 residues. DNA for the CDR3: TGTGCCAGCAGTTTATCTCTGCGGGAGGCTAGCGGCCGCTACGAGCAGTACTTC. Its translation: CASSLSLREASGRYEQYF.

V usage is TRBV12-5 and J usage is TRBJ2-7, with D possibly being TRBD2 (5 bases). The CDR3 is 15 amino acids. V lost 3 bases and J lost 1, with 13 bases in between. CDR1 and CDR2 (germline): LGHNT, FRNRAP. The CDR3 sequence is CASGFTRDRSYEQYF. CDR3 DNA sequence: TGTGCTAGTGGTTTCACGAGGGATAGGTCCTACGAGCAGTACTTC.

The chain links TRBV18 to TRBJ2-5; 7 bases align to TRBD2. Germline CDR1 reads KGHSH; CDR2 reads LQKENI. After removal of 3 bases from V and 4 bases from J, the junction contained 2 bases not matched to a gene. The CDR3 runs 13 residues. The CDR3 reads CASSPRGGETQYF. The CDR3 DNA follows: TGTGCCAGCTCACCCCGCGGGGGAGAGACCCAGTACTTC.

This clone has only one observation. The chain joins TRBV5-1 to TRBJ1-6; tentative D call: TRBD1 (5 bases). Germline lookup yields CDR1 SGHRS and CDR2 YFSETQ. The germline V and J ends were trimmed by 4 bases and 0 bases, with 11 bases remaining between them. This CDR3 spans 16 amino acids. In nucleotides, the CDR3 is TGCGCCAGCAGCCTCCCCGGGGGCTCCTATAATTCACCCCTCCACTTT. This sequence encodes CASSLPGGSYNSPLHF.

Regarding this clone: Different DNA sequences within this sample yield the same CDR3. This rearrangement joins TRBV28 to TRBJ2-1; 11 nucleotides match TRBD2. The CDR3 runs 14 residues. The germline gives CDR1 MDHEN, CDR2 SYDVKM. The J segment lost 3 bases and the V segment lost 5 bases, leaving 0 bases of the junction unmatched. The CDR3 nucleotides are TGTGCCAGCAGTCTAGCGGGGGGCTACAATGAGCAGTTCTTC. Translated: CASSLAGGYNEQFF.

This chain connects TRBV28 to TRBJ1-2; possibly TRBD1 for D (6 bases). CDR1 and CDR2 from the germline V gene are MDHEN and SYDVKM. V lost 6 bases, J lost 3 bases, and 14 bases lay in between. The CDR3 runs to 14 residues. The DNA for the CDR3 is TGTGCCAGCAGCATCACAGGGCGGGACTATGGCTACACCTTC. Its protein product is CASSITGRDYGYTF.

The J gene is TRBJ2-3, the V gene TRBV14, with a possible D match to TRBD1 (6 bases). Trimming stripped 4 bases from V and 4 bases from J, with 15 bases between. The germline V gene has CDR1 SGHDN and CDR2 FVKESK. This CDR3 spans 15 amino acids. CDR3 residues: CASSPGTPGADTQYF. DNA for the CDR3: TGTGCCAGCAGCCCCGGGACACCGGGCGCAGATACGCAGTATTTT.

The chain combines TRBV28 with TRBJ1-6; TRBD1 matches at 9 bases. V trimming: 3 bases; J trimming: 8 bases; junction bases outside the gene matches: 5. Germline V gene data show CDR1 as MDHEN and CDR2 as SYDVKM. The CDR3 length is 15 residues. The CDR3 region has the DNA TGTGCCAGCAGTTTGGGACAGGGCCGCGATTCACCCCTCCACTTT. Its protein is CASSLGQGRDSPLHF.

The chain is built from TRBV5-1 and TRBJ2-5; D not certain. CDR1 and CDR2 from the germline V gene are SGHRS and YFSETQ. CDR3 length: 15 residues. The V end lost 1 base, the J end lost 5 bases, and 15 bases lay between the germline ends. The chain's CDR3 is CASSLPLFWRETQYF. In DNA, the CDR3 is TGCGCCAGCAGCTTGCCTCTATTCTGGCGGGAGACCCAGTACTTC.

The chain is built from TRBV28 and TRBJ2-2, with 14 bases fitting TRBD2. Germline V gene data show CDR1 as MDHEN and CDR2 as SYDVKM. After removal of 6 bases from V and 0 bases from J, the junction contained 15 bases not matched to a gene. CDR3 size: 21 residues. The CDR3, as DNA: TGTGCCAGCAGGCGTTTATTAGGACTAGCGGGAGGCAAATCGAACACCGGGGAGCTGTTTTTT. Its translation is CASRRLLGLAGGKSNTGELFF.

This chain links TRBV27 with TRBJ2-7, with 9 bases matching TRBD2. CDR1 and CDR2 from the germline V gene are MNHEY and SMNVEV (reference sequence). The V gene end was trimmed by 3 bases and the J gene end by 3 bases; junction bases not matched to a gene: 6. This CDR3 contains 15 residues. CDR3 protein: CASSFSGGRVYEQYF. DNA of the CDR3: TGTGCCAGCAGTTTCTCTGGCGGGAGGGTCTACGAGCAGTACTTC.

CDR3 region: CASSMWEAGTEAFF. The CDR3 DNA is TGTGCCAGTAGTATGTGGGAGGCCGGCACTGAAGCTTTCTTT. The chain is built from TRBV19 and TRBJ1-1, with D hard to call. Germline values: CDR1 LNHDA, CDR2 SQIVND (reference sequence). Trimming pared 3 bases from V and 4 bases from J, leaving 12 bases between. The CDR3 sequence is 14 residues long.

The chain is built from TRBV10-1 and TRBJ2-2; TRBD1 might be the D (5 bases). The CDR3 sequence is 16 residues long. V was shortened by 3 bases and J by 4 bases, with 15 bases between the two germline ends. Per germline, CDR1 WNHNN and CDR2 SYGVQD (reference sequence). In DNA form, the CDR3 reads TGCGCCAGCAGTGAAGGGTTCGGGCAGGGCACCGGGGAGCTGTTTTTT. Amino acids: CASSEGFGQGTGELFF.

V is TRBV7-6 and J is TRBJ2-1, with 10 bases that match TRBD2. Trimming at V came to 5 bases and at J to 9 bases, leaving 13 bases not matched to a gene. Germline assignment: CDR1 SGHVS and CDR2 FNYEAQ. The CDR3 has 16 amino acids. CDR3 nucleotides: TGTGCCAGCAGCGCACGGATTAGCGGGGGGTTAACTGAGCAGTTCTTC. Translating it yields CASSARISGGLTEQFF.

A single count supports this clone. The J gene is TRBJ1-5, the V gene TRBV3-1 (or the pseudogene TRBV3-2); D is ambiguous. Germline loops: CDR1 LGHDT, CDR2 YNNKEL (reference sequence). The CDR3 consists of 17 residues. The V and J ends lost 1 base and 5 bases respectively, with 18 bases between them. As DNA, the CDR3 is TGTGCCAGCAGCCAAGGCGGGGAAATGTCCCCCCATCAGCCCCAGCATTTT. Translating gives CASSQGGEMSPHQPQHF.